The following is a T cell receptor beta chain sequence with its context. What this receptor recognizes is not known. Per-base quality was not reported, and no clone a single base away is much larger than it. The sample originates from a study of PD-1 blockade in classical Hodgkin lymphoma (dated by TCRdb to about 2020). Context from the whole study: Nivolumab dosing was 3 mg/kg intravenously every 2 weeks, continuing until either disease progression or unacceptable toxicity. A peripheral blood immune signature of response to PD-1 blockade in classical Hodgkin lymphoma was defined using TCR beta sequencing and CyTOF.

Sample time point, as interpreted from the label and publication: cycle 2 day 1 (C2D1) of nivolumab. Relapse after autologous stem cell transplantation had occurred in all trial patients, and cohorts A, B and C were distinguished by prior brentuximab vedotin exposure. The trial cohort included 50 to 70 patients with relapsed/refractory classical Hodgkin lymphoma, and each patient had a best overall response of complete response, partial response or progressive disease. Single-agent nivolumab was administered to trial patients in the multi-cohort phase II CheckMate 205 trial. An independent review committee assessed best overall response by applying the 2007 International Working Group response criteria. Trial PBMCs were obtained immediately prior to nivolumab initiation (C1D1) and on therapy at cycle 2 day 1 and cycle 4 day 1. After peripheral blood was drawn into 8 mL Vacutainer Cell Preparation Tubes, PBMCs were isolated by centrifugation and then cryopreserved.

Genomic DNA was extracted with the Qiagen DNeasy kit from unsorted PBMCs and from negatively selected CD4+ and CD8+ fractions. Amplification of TCR beta CDR3 regions was done by immunoSEQ multiplex PCR with primers that anneal to V and J segments. A synthetic immune receptor repertoire was used to minimize amplification bias, and any residual bias was removed computationally once sequencing was done. The paper's processing steps were these. Repertoire diversity was quantified as the Shannon entropy index using custom Python scripts. Unsorted, CD4+ and CD8+ repertoires were analyzed separately, except for combined analyses in which CD4+ and CD8+ sequences were merged in silico. A clone was considered expanded if an increase in frequency of at least 2-fold after treatment relative to C1D1 was found, and a pseudocount of 0.5 was applied to clones undetected at baseline. Singleton clones were defined as clones with 0 or 1 copy at C1D1, and non-singleton clones were defined as clones with 2 or more copies. Clones expanded in unsorted samples were labelled as CD4+, CD8+ or unknown by matching protein sequences in sorted samples from the same patient. Wilcoxon tests on paired samples were used to test changes in diversity from C1D1 to C4D1. TCRdb obtained this table from immuneACCESS and retained in-frame rearrangements with V and J assigned. These tables miss some clones; where compared with another copy, unresolved V genes account for less than half of the shortfall, and the remainder is unexplained. V and J calls plus clone size are reproduced from that table; the DNA served to infer D and trimming. This sample comprises 84,000 or so clones, about 93% of them detected only once. Around 2.4% of the sample is in the top ten clones.

The junction carries 12 bases between V and J, which are trimmed by 10 bases and 6 bases respectively. Including the terminal cysteine and phenylalanine, the CDR3 comprises 11 residues. The kept DNA is CDR3 alone, 33 bases in frame from the first base. The germline V gene provides CDR1 MRHNA and CDR2 SNTAGT. What the research found in general, with its limitations: Only a single clinical trial cohort was studied, and what caused the repertoire differences, possibly disease activity or prior therapy, remained undefined. Baseline TCR diversity was reported to be lower in newly diagnosed patients than in healthy donors and to be lower still in relapsed/refractory patients. Trial patients with a complete response had baseline diversity similar to that of newly diagnosed patients, while partial responders and progressors had significantly lower diversity. Patients starting nivolumab less than 1 year after ASCT had lower diversity and were excluded from later analyses to avoid confounding by immune reconstitution. CD4+ but not CD8+ TCR diversity rose significantly by C4D1 (p=0.0027 vs p=0.16), most apparent in complete responders (p=0.02).

The starting material was peripheral blood mononuclear cells (PBMCs), obtained before the second cycle of nivolumab. The chain is assembled from TRBV6-4 and TRBJ1-2, with the D gene not clear enough to name. The sequence was obtained from a human donor with classical Hodgkin lymphoma. CDR3 protein: CATKGLHGYTF. The bases are TGTGCCACAAAAGGTCTTCATGGCTACACCTTC.